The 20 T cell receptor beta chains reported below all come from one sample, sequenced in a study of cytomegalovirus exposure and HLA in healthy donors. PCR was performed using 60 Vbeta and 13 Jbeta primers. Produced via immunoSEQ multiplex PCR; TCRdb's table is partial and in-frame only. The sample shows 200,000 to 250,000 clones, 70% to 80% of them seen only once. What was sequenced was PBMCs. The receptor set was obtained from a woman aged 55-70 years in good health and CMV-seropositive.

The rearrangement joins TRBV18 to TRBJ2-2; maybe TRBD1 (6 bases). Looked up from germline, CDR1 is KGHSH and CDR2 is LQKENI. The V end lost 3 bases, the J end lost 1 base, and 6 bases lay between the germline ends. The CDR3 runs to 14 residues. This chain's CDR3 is CASSPTGNTGELFF. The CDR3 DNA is TGTGCCAGCTCACCGACAGGGAACACCGGGGAGCTGTTTTTT.

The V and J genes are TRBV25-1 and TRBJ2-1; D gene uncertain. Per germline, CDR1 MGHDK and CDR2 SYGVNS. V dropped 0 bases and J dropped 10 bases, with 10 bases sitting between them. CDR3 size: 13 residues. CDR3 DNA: TGTGCCAGCAGTGAATATCAACCAGGCGAGCAGTTCTTC. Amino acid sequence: CASSEYQPGEQFF. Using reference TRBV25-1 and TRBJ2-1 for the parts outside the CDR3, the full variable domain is EADIYQTPRYLVIGTGKKITLECSQTMGHDKMYWYQQDPGMELHLIHYSYGVNSTEKGDLSSESTVSRIRTEHFPLTLESARPSHTSQYLCASSEYQPGEQFFGPGTRLTVL.

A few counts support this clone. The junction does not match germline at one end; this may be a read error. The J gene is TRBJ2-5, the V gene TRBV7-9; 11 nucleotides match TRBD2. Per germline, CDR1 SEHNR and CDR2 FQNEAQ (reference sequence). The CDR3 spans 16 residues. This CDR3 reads CSSSLASGGTRETQYF. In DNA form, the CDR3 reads TGTTCCAGCAGCCTTGCTAGCGGGGGGACTCGAGAGACCCAGTACTTC.

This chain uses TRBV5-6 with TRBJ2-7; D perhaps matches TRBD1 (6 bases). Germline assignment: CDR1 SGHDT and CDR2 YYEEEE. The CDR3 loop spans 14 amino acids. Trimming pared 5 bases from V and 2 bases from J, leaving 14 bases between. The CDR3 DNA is TGTGCCAGCAGTCGCGGACAGAACCCCTACGAGCAGTACTTC. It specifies CASSRGQNPYEQYF.

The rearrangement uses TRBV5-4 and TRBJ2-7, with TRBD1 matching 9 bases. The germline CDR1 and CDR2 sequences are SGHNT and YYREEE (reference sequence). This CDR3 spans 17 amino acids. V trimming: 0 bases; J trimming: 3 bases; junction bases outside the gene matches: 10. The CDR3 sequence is CASSLAPTGQGSYEQYF. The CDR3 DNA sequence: TGTGCCAGCAGCTTGGCCCCGACCGGACAGGGGAGCTACGAGCAGTACTTC.

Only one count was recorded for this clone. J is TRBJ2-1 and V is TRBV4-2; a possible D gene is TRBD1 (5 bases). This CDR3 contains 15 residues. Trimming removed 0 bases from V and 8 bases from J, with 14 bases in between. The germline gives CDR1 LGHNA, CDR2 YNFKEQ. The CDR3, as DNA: TGTGCCAGCAGCCAAGATAGGGGCAGGGCGTATGAGCAGTTCTTC. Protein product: CASSQDRGRAYEQFF.

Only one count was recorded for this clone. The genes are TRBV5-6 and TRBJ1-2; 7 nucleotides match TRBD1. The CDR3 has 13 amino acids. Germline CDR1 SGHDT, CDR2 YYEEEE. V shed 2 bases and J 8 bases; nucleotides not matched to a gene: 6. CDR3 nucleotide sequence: TGTGCCAGCAGCTTAGGTCAGGGGGTCGGCTACACCTTC. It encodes CASSLGQGVGYTF.

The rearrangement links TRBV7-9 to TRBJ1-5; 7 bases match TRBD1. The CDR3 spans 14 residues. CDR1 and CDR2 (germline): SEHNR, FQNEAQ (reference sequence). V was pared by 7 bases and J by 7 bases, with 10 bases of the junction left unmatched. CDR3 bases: TGTGCCAGCACCCCCGGCAGGGGGGACCAGCCCCAGCATTTT. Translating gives CASTPGRGDQPQHF.

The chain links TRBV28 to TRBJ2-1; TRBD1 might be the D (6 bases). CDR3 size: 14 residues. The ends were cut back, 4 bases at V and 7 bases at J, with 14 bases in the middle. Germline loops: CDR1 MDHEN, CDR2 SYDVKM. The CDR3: CASSSSYRENEQFF. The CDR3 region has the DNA TGTGCCAGCAGTTCCAGCTACAGGGAAAATGAGCAGTTCTTC.

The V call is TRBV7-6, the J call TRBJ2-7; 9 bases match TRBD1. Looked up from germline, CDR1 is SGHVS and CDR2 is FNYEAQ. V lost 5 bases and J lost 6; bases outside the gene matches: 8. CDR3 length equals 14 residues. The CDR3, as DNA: TGTGCCAGCAGCCTCGGACAGGGGACGGGCGAGCAGTACTTC. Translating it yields CASSLGQGTGEQYF. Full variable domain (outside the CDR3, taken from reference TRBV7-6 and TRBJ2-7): GAGVSQSPRYKVTKRGQDVALRCDPISGHVSLYWYRQALGQGPEFLTYFNYEAQQDKSGLPNDRFSAERPEGSISTLTIQRTEQRDSAMYRCASSLGQGTGEQYFGPGTRLTVT.

CDR3 region: CASSTDSAYEQYF. The CDR3 coding sequence is TGTGCCAGTAGTACAGACAGTGCCTACGAGCAGTACTTC. The rearrangement uses TRBV19 and TRBJ2-7; TRBD1 might be the D (5 bases). The V end lost 4 bases, the J end lost 2 bases, and 9 bases lay between the germline ends. CDR1 LNHDA and CDR2 SQIVND come from the germline V gene (reference sequence). The CDR3 is 13 amino acids.

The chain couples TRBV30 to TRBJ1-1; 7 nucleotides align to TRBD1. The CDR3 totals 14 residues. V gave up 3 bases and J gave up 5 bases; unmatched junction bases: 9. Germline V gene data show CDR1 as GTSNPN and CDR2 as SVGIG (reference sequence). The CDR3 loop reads CAWRGRGGRTEAFF. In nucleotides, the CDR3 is TGTGCCTGGAGAGGGAGAGGGGGCCGAACTGAAGCTTTCTTT.

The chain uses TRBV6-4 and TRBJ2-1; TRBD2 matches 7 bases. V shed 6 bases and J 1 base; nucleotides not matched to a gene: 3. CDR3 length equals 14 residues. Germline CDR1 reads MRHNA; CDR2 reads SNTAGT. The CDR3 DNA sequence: TGTGCCAGCAGCCGGGAGGTGTCCTACAATGAGCAGTTCTTC. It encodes CASSREVSYNEQFF.

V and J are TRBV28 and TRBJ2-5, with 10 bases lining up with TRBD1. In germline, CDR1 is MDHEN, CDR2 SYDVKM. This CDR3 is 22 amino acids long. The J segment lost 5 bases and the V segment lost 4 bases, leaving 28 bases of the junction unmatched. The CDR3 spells CASSSSFWSNGNGTGVYETQYF. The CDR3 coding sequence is TGTGCCAGCAGTTCATCGTTCTGGAGTAATGGTAACGGGACAGGGGTATACGAGACCCAGTACTTC.

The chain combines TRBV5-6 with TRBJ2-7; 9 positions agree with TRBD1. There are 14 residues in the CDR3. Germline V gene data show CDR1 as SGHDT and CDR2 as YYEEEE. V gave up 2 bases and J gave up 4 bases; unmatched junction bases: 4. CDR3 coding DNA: TGTGCCAGCAGCTTTAGGACAGGGGATTACGAGCAGTACTTC. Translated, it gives CASSFRTGDYEQYF. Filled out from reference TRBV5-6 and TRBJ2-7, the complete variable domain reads DAGVTQSPTHLIKTRGQQVTLRCSPKSGHDTVSWYQQALGQGPQFIFQYYEEEERQRGNFPDRFSGHQFPNYSSELNVNALLLGDSALYLCASSFRTGDYEQYFGPGTRLTVT.

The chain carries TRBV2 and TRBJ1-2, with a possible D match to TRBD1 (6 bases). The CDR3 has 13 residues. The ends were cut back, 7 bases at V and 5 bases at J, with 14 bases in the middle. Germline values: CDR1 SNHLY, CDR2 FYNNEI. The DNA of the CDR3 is TGTGCCAGCACTCCAGGGGTGGGGTATGGCTACACCTTC. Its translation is CASTPGVGYGYTF.

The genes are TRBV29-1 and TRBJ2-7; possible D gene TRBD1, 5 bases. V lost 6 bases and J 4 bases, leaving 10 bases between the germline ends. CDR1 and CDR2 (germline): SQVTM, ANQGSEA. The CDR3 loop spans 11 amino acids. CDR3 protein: CSVWGRYEQYF. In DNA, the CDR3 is TGCAGCGTATGGGGCCGTTACGAGCAGTACTTC.

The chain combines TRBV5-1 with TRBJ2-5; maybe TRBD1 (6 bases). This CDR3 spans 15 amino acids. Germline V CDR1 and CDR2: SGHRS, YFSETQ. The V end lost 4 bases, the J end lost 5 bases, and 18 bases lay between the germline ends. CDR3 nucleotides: TGCGCCAGCAGCGACTCTCGGGCAGGGGACGAGACCCAGTACTTC. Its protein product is CASSDSRAGDETQYF.

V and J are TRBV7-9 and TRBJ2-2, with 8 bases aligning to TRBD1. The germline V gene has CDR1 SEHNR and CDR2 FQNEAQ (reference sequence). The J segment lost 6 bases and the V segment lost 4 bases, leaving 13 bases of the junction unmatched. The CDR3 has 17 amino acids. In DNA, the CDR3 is TGTGCCAGCAGCTCCCCGCGACAGGGGCCGGCGGCCGGGGAGCTGTTTTTT. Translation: CASSSPRQGPAAGELFF. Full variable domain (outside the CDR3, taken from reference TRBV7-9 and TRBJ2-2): DTGVSQNPRHKITKRGQNVTFRCDPISEHNRLYWYRQTLGQGPEFLTYFQNEAQLEKSRLLSDRFSAERPKGSFSTLEIQRTEQGDSAMYLCASSSPRQGPAAGELFFGEGSRLTVL.

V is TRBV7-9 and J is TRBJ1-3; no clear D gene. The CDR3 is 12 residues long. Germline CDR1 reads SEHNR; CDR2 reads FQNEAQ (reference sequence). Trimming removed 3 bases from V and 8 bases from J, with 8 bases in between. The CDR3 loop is CASSFIGDTIYF. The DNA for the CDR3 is TGTGCCAGCAGCTTTATCGGAGACACCATATATTTT.